The sequence of this TCR beta chain was determined in a study of T cells expressing NK-cell markers. In the study overall: Seven of the eight sequenced donors were classified as HCMV-seropositive, and one was classified as seronegative.

Reprocessing the 5' RACE reads, TCRdb reports a single entry for every CDR3 protein and omits DNA. Its listing shows some 150,000 distinct CDR3 sequences. Study results and limitations: The share of CD8+ T cells held by dominant NKG2C+ clonotypes was roughly 1.0-8% in roughly 6 donors.

Turning to this clonotype: As yet, its antigen is unknown.

The CDR3 has 14 residues. The receptor comes from a man aged 18 to 30 in good health. This rearrangement joins TRBV12-3 or TRBV12-4 to TRBJ2-1; TCRdb lists TRBD1, though no DNA is available to test this call. The sample comprised blood T cells: a sorted CD56 or NKG2C T cell subset, CD4+ or CD8+ T cells, or bulk PBMC T cells (not recorded which). CDR3 amino acids: CASRPPGAHNEQFF.